This T cell receptor beta chain appears in the sequencing data of a study of blood T cell repertoires in COVID-19. Assay used: immunoSEQ multiplex PCR; TCRdb lists only in-frame clones, some missing. The table shows approximately 240,000 clones, with just over 90% occurring only once. Germline CDR1 reads SGHDT; CDR2 reads YYEEEE. There are 12 residues in the CDR3. The V and J ends lost 2 bases and 5 bases respectively, with 8 bases between them. The receptor was derived from a woman aged 18-30 years who had recovered from COVID-19. The J gene is TRBJ2-7, the V gene TRBV5-6, with D maybe TRBD2 (6 bases). The sequenced sample was PBMCs or T cells enriched from blood (not recorded which). The DNA of the CDR3 is TGTGCCAGCAGCTTCGGAGGGGACGAGCAGTACTTC. It is translated as CASSFGGDEQYF.